The 22 T cell receptor beta chains presented below share a single source sample, sequenced in a study of Ad26.COV2.S vaccination and SARS-CoV-2 variants. TCRdb keeps only in-frame clones here, not all; method: immunoSEQ multiplex PCR. This table holds about 680,000 clones, roughly 90% found once. Stated treatment: some 20 received Ad26.COV2.S at low or high dose, single or two shots; 5 received placebo; per-sample allocation not given. Sampling happened 63 days after the first vaccine or placebo injection. Sequences were derived from peripheral blood, sampled in a trial of Ad26.COV2.S vaccine versus placebo. Every receptor here comes from a person between 18 and 60 years old who received the Ad26.COV2.S COVID-19 vaccine or a placebo.

This clone occurred a few times. This rearrangement joins TRBV2 to TRBJ2-1; D not resolved. V shed 8 bases and J shed 8 bases, with 22 bases lying between them. The CDR3 has 15 residues. Germline CDR1 reads SNHLY; CDR2 reads FYNNEI. The chain's CDR3 is CASVSPGFSLDEQFF. The CDR3, as DNA: TGTGCCAGCGTCAGCCCCGGGTTCTCCCTCGATGAGCAGTTCTTC.

Regarding this clone: This CDR3 is also generated by other DNA sequences in the sample. This chain connects TRBV11-2 to TRBJ2-3, with 13 positions matching TRBD2. The CDR3 runs to 16 residues. The junction had 3 bases not matched to a gene; V was cut back by 5 bases and J by 1 base. CDR1 and CDR2 from the germline V gene are SGHAT and FQNNGV. CDR3 amino acids: CASSLGLAGGTDTQYF. In DNA form, the CDR3 reads TGTGCCAGCAGCCTAGGACTAGCGGGAGGCACAGATACGCAGTATTTT. Variable domain in full (rest from reference TRBV11-2 and TRBJ2-3): EAGVAQSPRYKIIEKRQSVAFWCNPISGHATLYWYQQILGQGPKLLIQFQNNGVVDDSQLPKDRFSAERLKGVDSTLKIQPAKLEDSAVYLCASSLGLAGGTDTQYFGPGTRLTVL.

The CDR3 spells CASSKNTGELFF. The DNA for the CDR3 is TGCGCCAGCAGCAAGAACACCGGGGAGCTGTTTTTT. V gene TRBV10-1 combines with J gene TRBJ2-2; D is unclear. V shed 6 bases and J shed 1 base, with 3 bases lying between them. This CDR3 comprises 12 residues. CDR1 and CDR2 from the germline V gene are WNHNN and SYGVQD (reference sequence).

The chain uses TRBV18 and TRBJ2-7; D is unclear. V was trimmed by 2 bases and J by 0 bases, leaving 8 bases between them. The germline V gene encodes CDR1 KGHSH and CDR2 LQKENI. CDR3 size: 14 residues. CDR3 DNA sequence: TGTGCCAGCTCACCATCAGTACACTCCTACGAGCAGTACTTC. Encoded protein: CASSPSVHSYEQYF. Drawing the rest from reference TRBV18 and TRBJ2-7, the complete variable domain is NAGVMQNPRHLVRRRGQEARLRCSPMKGHSHVYWYRQLPEEGLKFMVYLQKENIIDESGMPKERFSAEFPKEGPSILRIQQVVRGDSAAYFCASSPSVHSYEQYFGPGTRLTVT.

The chain is built from TRBV6-6 and TRBJ1-4; D unclear. Germline CDR1 and CDR2: MNHNY and SVGAGI (reference sequence). V lost 3 bases, J lost 4 bases, and 15 bases lay in between. The CDR3 is 16 residues long. CDR3 DNA sequence: TGTGCCAGCAGTTATGCCCGAGGGCAGCTTAATGAAAAACTGTTTTTT. Translating it yields CASSYARGQLNEKLFF.

The chain employs TRBV19 and TRBJ2-5; TRBD2 might be the D (6 bases). In germline, CDR1 is LNHDA, CDR2 SQIVND (reference sequence). The ends were cut back, 3 bases at V and 5 bases at J, with 16 bases in the middle. The CDR3 has 15 amino acids. Here the CDR3 reads CASSIPRLGGETQYF. The DNA of the CDR3 is TGTGCCAGTAGTATCCCCCGTCTAGGAGGGGAGACCCAGTACTTC.

The chain joins TRBV7-9 to TRBJ2-1; D remains unclear. Germline V lookup: CDR1 SEHNR, CDR2 FQNEAQ (reference sequence). V was trimmed by 2 bases and J by 0 bases, leaving 11 bases between them. This CDR3 is 16 amino acids long. The CDR3 reads CASSLSLISSYNEQFF. CDR3 nucleotide sequence: TGTGCCAGCAGCTTAAGCCTGATCAGCTCCTACAATGAGCAGTTCTTC.

This chain joins TRBV10-3 and TRBJ2-7; 11 bases agree with TRBD1. After removal of 2 bases from V and 4 bases from J, the junction contained 7 bases not matched to a gene. Germline CDR1 ENHRY, CDR2 SYGVKD. This CDR3 region has 16 residues. The CDR3 spells CAISEPRDRGDYEQYF. The DNA for the CDR3 is TGTGCCATCAGTGAGCCGAGGGACAGGGGGGATTACGAGCAGTACTTC.

The chain joins TRBV18 to TRBJ1-1; D is unclear. Germline V gives CDR1 KGHSH, CDR2 LQKENI. The CDR3 extends over 14 amino acids. V lost 2 bases and J 3 bases, leaving 10 bases between the germline ends. The CDR3 reads CASSPGSVDTEAFF. In DNA, the CDR3 is TGTGCCAGCTCACCAGGCTCCGTGGACACTGAAGCTTTCTTT.

The genes are TRBV3-1 (or the pseudogene TRBV3-2) and TRBJ2-7; perhaps TRBD1 as D (6 bases). This CDR3 region has 15 residues. CDR1 is LGHDT, CDR2 YNNKEL, per germline (reference sequence). Trimming cost V 1 base and J 4 bases, with 14 bases left between them. The CDR3 loop is CASSQGGGGGYEQYF. CDR3 DNA sequence: TGTGCCAGCAGCCAAGGAGGTGGGGGCGGGTACGAGCAGTACTTC.

This rearrangement joins TRBV29-1 to TRBJ1-1, with D perhaps TRBD1 (5 bases). Trimming pared 4 bases from V and 0 bases from J, leaving 12 bases between. Germline CDR1 SQVTM, CDR2 ANQGSEA. The CDR3 contains 14 residues. For the CDR3, the DNA is TGCAGCGTTGTGCGAGGGGCTTTGAACACTGAAGCTTTCTTT. It is translated as CSVVRGALNTEAFF. Complete variable domain (other parts from reference TRBV29-1 and TRBJ1-1): SAVISQKPSRDICQRGTSLTIQCQVDSQVTMMFWYRQQPGQSLTLIATANQGSEATYESGFVIDKFPISRPNLTFSTLTVSNMSPEDSSIYLCSVVRGALNTEAFFGQGTRLTVV.

The J gene is TRBJ2-5, the V gene TRBV5-5, with D perhaps TRBD1 (5 bases). The length of the CDR3 is 13 residues. Germline V gene data show CDR1 as SGHKS and CDR2 as YYEKEE (reference sequence). V shed 0 bases and J shed 5 bases, with 8 bases lying between them. In DNA form, the CDR3 reads TGTGCCAGCAGCTTGGTGGGGCGGGAGACCCAGTACTTC. This encodes CASSLVGRETQYF.

To note about this clone: One end of the junction does not line up with germline, which may come from a read error. The chain links TRBV24-1 to TRBJ2-7, with a possible D match to TRBD1 (6 bases). CDR3 size: 14 residues. The germline gives CDR1 KGHDR, CDR2 SFDVKD. This CDR3 is CATSDHSPLQGQDF. Written as DNA, the CDR3 is TGTGCCACCAGTGATCATAGCCCTTTACAGGGTCAGGACTTC.

The V call is TRBV28, the J call TRBJ2-7, with D possibly matching TRBD2 (7 bases). Deletions cut 7 bases from V and 1 base from J, with 17 bases between. CDR1 is MDHEN and CDR2 is SYDVKM in the germline V gene. The CDR3 loop spans 15 amino acids. The CDR3 coding sequence is TGTGCCAGCAATCTGGGGGGGGCAGGATCCTACGAGCAGTACTTC. This gives the protein CASNLGGAGSYEQYF.

Remarks on this clone: Other DNA sequences from this sample encode an identical CDR3 as well. The genes are TRBV6-5 and TRBJ1-2; D may be TRBD1 (6 bases). The CDR3 runs 13 residues. The V gene's germline CDR1 is MNHEY and CDR2 SVGAGI. Trimming left V 6 bases short and J 2 bases short, with 10 bases between. The CDR3 loop is CASRLDRNYGYTF. Here the CDR3 DNA reads TGTGCCAGCAGGCTCGACAGGAACTATGGCTACACCTTC.

V gene TRBV10-2 combines with J gene TRBJ1-1; D gene uncertain. The germline CDR1 and CDR2 sequences are WSHSY and SAAADI. This CDR3 is 15 amino acids long. V was pared by 7 bases and J by 0 bases, with 15 bases between. Written as DNA, the CDR3 is TGCGCCAGCACCGAGAACCGGGCCCTGAACACTGAAGCTTTCTTT. Protein: CASTENRALNTEAFF.

This sequence joins TRBV3-1 (or the pseudogene TRBV3-2) and TRBJ2-1, with 11 positions matching TRBD2. The CDR3 spans 12 residues. Germline values: CDR1 LGHDT, CDR2 YNNKEL (reference sequence). Unmatched junction bases numbered 3, after V lost 5 bases and J lost 12 bases. CDR3 coding DNA: TGTGCCAGCAGCTATAGCGGGAGGGGGCAGTTCTTC. Translated, it gives CASSYSGRGQFF.

The chain couples TRBV6-5 to TRBJ2-5, with 8 bases that match TRBD2. J gave up 3 bases and V 6 bases, and 3 bases lay outside the gene matches. The CDR3 covers 13 residues. The germline CDR1 and CDR2 sequences are MNHEY and SVGAGI. The CDR3 reads CASRTSVKETQYF. CDR3 nucleotide sequence: TGTGCCAGCAGGACTAGCGTAAAAGAGACCCAGTACTTC.

As regards this clone: Without the conserved terminal phenylalanine or tryptophan, this CDR3 likely stems from a read error. The DNA is left out, because the CDR3 cannot be placed on it with certainty; the CDR3 is given as TCRdb lists it. The gene calls are TRBV27 and TRBJ1-1. Germline CDR1 MNHEY, CDR2 SMNVEV (reference sequence). The CDR3 region is 8 residues in length, termini included. The CDR3 spells CATVNLCG.

This chain links TRBV11-2 with TRBJ1-3, with 8 nucleotides matching TRBD1. CDR3 length equals 18 residues. Germline CDR1 is SGHAT and CDR2 is FQNNGV. With V trimmed by 1 base and J by 2 bases, 10 bases remained unmatched. The CDR3, as DNA: TGTGCCAGCAGCTTAGGGTACGAGGGACAGGTCACTGGAAACACCATATATTTT. Translation gives CASSLGYEGQVTGNTIYF.

The genes are TRBV6-2 or TRBV6-3 and TRBJ2-7; 9 bases match TRBD2. The CDR3 runs to 12 residues. Germline V CDR1 and CDR2: MNHEY, SVGEGT. Unmatched junction bases numbered 1, after V lost 4 bases and J lost 6 bases. The DNA of the CDR3 is TGTGCCAGCAGTTTAGCGGGGGTCGAGCAGTACTTC. As protein: CASSLAGVEQYF.

The chain employs TRBV2 and TRBJ2-1; D unresolved. The V end was cut by 8 bases, the J end by 2 bases, with 10 bases between. Germline CDR1 SNHLY, CDR2 FYNNEI. CDR3 length: 13 amino acids. The CDR3 sequence: CASFAGAYNEQFF. CDR3 sequence (DNA): TGTGCCAGCTTTGCAGGAGCCTACAATGAGCAGTTCTTC.